This T cell receptor beta chain stems from a study of PD-1 blockade in classical Hodgkin lymphoma. Study-level points and caveats: Healthy donors were reported to have higher baseline TCR diversity than newly diagnosed patients.

In every patient, relapse followed autologous stem cell transplantation, while exposure to brentuximab vedotin differed. This clone turned up a few times. The antigen is unknown. Clones were sequenced by immunoSEQ multiplex PCR, and TCRdb holds only the in-frame ones, with some missing. This sample has tens of thousands of clones, with around 70% found just once. V was trimmed by 3 bases and J by 0 bases, leaving 15 bases between them. The CDR3 has 18 amino acids. Germline CDR1 reads MDHEN; CDR2 reads SYDVKM. The sequencing here drew on peripheral blood mononuclear cells (PBMCs), taken before the second cycle of nivolumab. The rearrangement links TRBV28 to TRBJ1-6; possible D gene TRBD1, 6 bases. The clonotype comes from a human donor with classical Hodgkin lymphoma. The CDR3 loop reads CASSFSAGGSSYNSPLHF. The CDR3 region has the DNA TGTGCCAGCAGTTTCTCGGCTGGGGGCAGCTCCTATAATTCACCCCTCCACTTT.